This T cell receptor (beta chain) originates from a study of blood T cell repertoires in COVID-19. Looking at the study overall: Italy, Spain and the United States were the sources of the convalescent and acute COVID-19 samples. In each case, the material was cDNA or gDNA derived from T cells, B-cell-depleted T cells, or PBMCs.

Seattle patients were enrolled while actively infected and followed longitudinally. In the source study's methods: Reference gene primers were amplified, and this amplification served to estimate nucleated cell counts. Method: immunoSEQ multiplex PCR; TCRdb's copy keeps in-frame clones and lacks some. The DNA gave D and trimming, while V, J and clone size come from that table. The sample yields around 300,000 clones, about 90% seen once. The germline V gene encodes CDR1 SGHTA and CDR2 FQGNSA. This CDR3 region has 16 residues. Deletions cut 1 base from V and 8 bases from J, with 18 bases between. What was sequenced was peripheral blood. The receptor was isolated from a woman in her twenties or thirties with COVID-19, enrolled during active disease. This chain connects TRBV7-2 to TRBJ2-1; D is possibly TRBD2 (6 bases). CDR3: CASSLGAGGVMYEQFF. The DNA of the CDR3 is TGTGCCAGCAGCTTAGGTGCCGGGGGAGTTATGTATGAGCAGTTCTTC. The variable domain in full, completed from reference TRBV7-2 and TRBJ2-1, reads GAGVSQSPSNKVTEKGKDVELRCDPISGHTALYWYRQSLGQGLEFLIYFQGNSAPDKSGLPSDRFSAERTGGSVSTLTIQRTQQEDSAVYLCASSLGAGGVMYEQFFGPGTRLTVL.